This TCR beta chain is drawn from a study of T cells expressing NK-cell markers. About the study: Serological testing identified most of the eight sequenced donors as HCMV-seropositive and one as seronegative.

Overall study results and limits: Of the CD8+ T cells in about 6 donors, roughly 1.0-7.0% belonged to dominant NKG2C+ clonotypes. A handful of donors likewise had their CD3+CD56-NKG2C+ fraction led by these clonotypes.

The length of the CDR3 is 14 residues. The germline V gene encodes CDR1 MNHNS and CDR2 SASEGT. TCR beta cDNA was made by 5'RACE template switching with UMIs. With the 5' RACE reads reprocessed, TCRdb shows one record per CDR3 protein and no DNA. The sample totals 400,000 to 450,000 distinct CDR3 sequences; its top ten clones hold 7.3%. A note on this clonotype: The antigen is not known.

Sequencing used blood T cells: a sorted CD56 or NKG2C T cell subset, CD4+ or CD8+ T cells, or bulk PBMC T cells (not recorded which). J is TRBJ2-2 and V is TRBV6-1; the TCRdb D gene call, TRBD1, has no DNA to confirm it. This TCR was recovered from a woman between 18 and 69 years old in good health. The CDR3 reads CASGAGGDTGELFF.